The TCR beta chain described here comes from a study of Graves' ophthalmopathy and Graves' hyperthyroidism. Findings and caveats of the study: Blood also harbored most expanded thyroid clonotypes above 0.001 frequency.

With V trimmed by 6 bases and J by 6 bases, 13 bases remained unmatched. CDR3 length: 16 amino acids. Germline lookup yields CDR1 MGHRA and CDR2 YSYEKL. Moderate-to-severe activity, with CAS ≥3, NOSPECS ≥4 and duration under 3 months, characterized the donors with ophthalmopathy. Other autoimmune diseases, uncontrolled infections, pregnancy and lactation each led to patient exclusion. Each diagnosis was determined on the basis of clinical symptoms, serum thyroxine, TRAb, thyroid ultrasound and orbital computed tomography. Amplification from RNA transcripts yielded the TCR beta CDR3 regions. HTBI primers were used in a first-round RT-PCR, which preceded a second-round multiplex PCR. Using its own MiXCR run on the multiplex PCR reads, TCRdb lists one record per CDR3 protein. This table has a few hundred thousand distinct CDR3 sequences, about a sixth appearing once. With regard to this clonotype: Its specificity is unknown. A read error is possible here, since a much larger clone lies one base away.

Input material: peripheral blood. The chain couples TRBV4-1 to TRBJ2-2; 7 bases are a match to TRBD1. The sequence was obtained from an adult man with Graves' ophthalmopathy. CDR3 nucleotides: TGCGCCAGCAGTCATTTACAGGGGACGGTCCCCGGGGAGCTGTTTTTT. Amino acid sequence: CASSHLQGTVPGELFF.